This is a list of T cell receptor beta chains from one sample in a study of response to subunit inactivated influenza vaccine. From the RT-PCR reads, TCRdb called clonotypes with MiXCR, one entry per CDR3 protein. The table lists roughly 620,000 distinct CDR3 sequences, 11% of them singletons. Another study also made use of these data, one on T cells expressing NK-cell markers.

The sample in question was PBMCs from blood, obtained on the day of vaccination. The receptors were gathered from a man aged 50 to 59 who received an inactivated influenza vaccine. Each CDR3 is given with its conserved first and last residue. A D gene is named only where the DNA matches it firmly. Only some rows state a clone size, as once, few, many or a class for expanded clones.

J gene | D gene | clone size | V gene | CDR3 DNA | CDR3 protein
TRBJ2-3 | TRBD2 | few | TRBV6-4 | TGTGCCAGCAGTACTGACGGAGCGGGGGGGGCGAATACGCAGTATTTT | CASSTDGAGGANTQYF
TRBJ2-7 | . | few | TRBV5-1 | TGCGCCAGCAGCTTCCCCGGGAACTACGAGCAGTACTTC | CASSFPGNYEQYF
TRBJ2-3 | . | many | TRBV12-3/TRBV12-4 | TGTGCCAGCAGTTTCGCGGGGACTAGCACAGATACGCAGTATTTT | CASSFAGTSTDTQYF
TRBJ2-7 | TRBD2 | . | TRBV28 | TGTGCCAGCAGGGACCTAGCGGGAGATAACTACGAGCAGTACTTC | CASRDLAGDNYEQYF
TRBJ2-3 | . | many | TRBV20-1 | TGCAGTGCCGATGGACGGGAGATACCTAGCACAGATACGCAGTATTTT | CSADGREIPSTDTQYF
TRBJ2-7 | . | . | TRBV12-3/TRBV12-4 | TGTGCCAGCAGTTTAGTTTTTTCCTACGAGCAGTACTTC | CASSLVFSYEQYF
TRBJ2-3 | TRBD2 | once | TRBV5-5 | TGTGCCAGCAGCTTGGTCCTGGGACTAGCGGGGCCGACAAATACGCAGTATTTT | CASSLVLGLAGPTNTQYF
TRBJ2-1 | . | few | TRBV27 | TGTGCCAGCAGTTTGTCCGCTTTCAATGAGCAGTTCTTC | CASSLSAFNEQFF
TRBJ2-2 | . | . | TRBV5-8 | TGTGCCAGCAGCTTATTTATCGGGGGGCCGAACACCGGGGAGCTGTTTTTT | CASSLFIGGPNTGELFF
TRBJ2-3 | TRBD2 | . | TRBV7-6 | TGTGCCAGCACCCAGCGGGGGAACACAGATACGCAGTATTTT | CASTQRGNTDTQYF
TRBJ2-1 | TRBD1 | few | TRBV29-1 | TGCAGCTCATTAACGGACAGGTCCTACAATGAGCAGTTCTTC | CSSLTDRSYNEQFF
TRBJ2-7 | TRBD1 | . | TRBV3-1 | TGTGCCAGCAGCCAACAAACCGGGACAGCGTCCTTC | CASSQQTGTASF
TRBJ1-1 | . | . | TRBV15 | TGTGCCACCAGCAGGGATAAAGGGGGGCGAGCTTTCTTT | CATSRDKGGRAFF
TRBJ2-3 | TRBD2 | many | TRBV28 | TGTGCCAGCAGTACAGCGGGGGTGGGAGATACGCAGTATTTT | CASSTAGVGDTQYF
TRBJ2-3 | . | many | TRBV5-1 | TGCGCCAGCAGCTCCACCACCCCCGGGACTGGAGATACGCAGTATTTT | CASSSTTPGTGDTQYF
TRBJ2-7 | . | few | TRBV3-1 | TGTGCCAGCAGCCAACCCCTAACCAGGGGCCAGAACGAGCAGTACTTC | CASSQPLTRGQNEQYF
TRBJ2-3 | . | . | TRBV28 | TGTGCCAGCAGAACTCCTGGCGGGATGACAGATACGCAGTATTTT | CASRTPGGMTDTQYF
TRBJ2-1 | . | many | TRBV2 | TGTGCCAGCAGTGAAGGAGTTTACAATGAGCAGTTCTTC | CASSEGVYNEQFF
TRBJ2-3 | TRBD2 | . | TRBV3-1 | TGTGCCAGCAGCGACCCGGGACTAGCGGGAGGAGGAGCCACAGATACGCAGTATTTT | CASSDPGLAGGGATDTQYF
TRBJ1-5 | . | . | TRBV20-1 | TGCAGTGCTAGAGACCCCCCCTTTCAGGGAAGCAATCAGCCCCAGCATTTT | CSARDPPFQGSNQPQHF
TRBJ2-7 | . | few | TRBV30 | TGTGCCTGGAGTGTCCCCGGCGGGGGCGGCTCCTACGAGCAGTACTTC | CAWSVPGGGGSYEQYF
TRBJ2-1 | TRBD2 | many | TRBV20-1 | TGCAGTGCTAGACCCCCGGCGGGGGGCGGGCACAATGAGCAGTTCTTC | CSARPPAGGGHNEQFF
TRBJ2-5 | . | many | TRBV29-1 | TGCAGCGTTGAAGATTCGGAGGGGTACCGCGAGACCCAGTACTTC | CSVEDSEGYRETQYF
TRBJ2-7 | . | few | TRBV20-1 | TGCAGTGCTAAGGAACTGGACAGCCATTTCTTGCGGAAGCAGTACTTC | CSAKELDSHFLRKQYF
TRBJ2-1 | TRBD2 | . | TRBV11-1 | TGTGCCAGCAGCCCCCTCCAGGCGGGAGGGTCCTACAATGAGCAGTTCTTC | CASSPLQAGGSYNEQFF
TRBJ1-5 | . | . | TRBV7-2 | TGTGCCAGCAGCTCCAGGGGTAATCAGCCCCAGCATTTT | CASSSRGNQPQHF
TRBJ1-2 | . | many | TRBV12-3/TRBV12-4 | TGTGCCAGCACCCCCGGGGCTCCGTATGGCTACACCTTC | CASTPGAPYGYTF
TRBJ1-1 | . | once | TRBV5-1 | TGCGCCAGCAGCAAGGAAGGGGTAGGGACTGAAGCTTTCTTT | CASSKEGVGTEAFF
TRBJ2-3 | TRBD2 | many | TRBV6-2/TRBV6-3 | TGTGCCAGCAGTTACCACCTAGCGGAGGCCCCACCCTATACGCAGTATTTT | CASSYHLAEAPPYTQYF
TRBJ2-5 | TRBD1 | . | TRBV11-3 | TGTGCCAGCAGCTTGGGCGGGACAGGAGAGACCCAGTACTTC | CASSLGGTGETQYF
TRBJ2-5 | . | few | TRBV5-1 | TGCGCCAGCAGCTTGGCCTCGCGGGCAGAAGAGACCCAGTACTTC | CASSLASRAEETQYF
TRBJ1-1 | . | few | TRBV7-9 | TGTGCCAGCAGCCCCGCGGGGGTGAGCACTGAAGCTTTCTTT | CASSPAGVSTEAFF
TRBJ2-5 | TRBD2 | few | TRBV4-3 | TGCGCCAGCAGCCAACGCAGCGGGAGGGGGTACCAAGAGACCCAGTACTTC | CASSQRSGRGYQETQYF
TRBJ1-1 | TRBD1 | many | TRBV6-1 | TGTGCCAGCAGTGACGGGACAGTGAACACTGAAGCTTTCTTT | CASSDGTVNTEAFF
TRBJ2-5 | . | . | TRBV20-1 | TGCAGTGCTACATTACAGGGAGAAGAGACCCAGTACTTC | CSATLQGEETQYF
TRBJ1-6 | TRBD1 | . | TRBV9 | TGTGCCAGCAGCGCAGGGGGCTCCTATAATTCACCCCTCCACTTT | CASSAGGSYNSPLHF
TRBJ2-2 | . | few | TRBV5-1 | TGCGCCAGCAGCCAGGGACACGTGAACACCGGGGAGCTGTTTTTT | CASSQGHVNTGELFF